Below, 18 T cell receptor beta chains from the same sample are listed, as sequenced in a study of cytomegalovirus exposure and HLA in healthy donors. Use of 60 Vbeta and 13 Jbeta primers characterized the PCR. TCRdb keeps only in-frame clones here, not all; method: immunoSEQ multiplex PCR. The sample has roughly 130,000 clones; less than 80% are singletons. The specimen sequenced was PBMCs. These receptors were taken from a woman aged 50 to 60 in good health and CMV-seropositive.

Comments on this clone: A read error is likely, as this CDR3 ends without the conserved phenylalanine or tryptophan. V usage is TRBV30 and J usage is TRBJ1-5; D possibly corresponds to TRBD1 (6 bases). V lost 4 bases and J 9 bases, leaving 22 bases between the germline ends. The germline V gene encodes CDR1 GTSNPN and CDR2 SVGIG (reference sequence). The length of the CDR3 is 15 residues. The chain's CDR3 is CAWKTTGSRGGPQHL. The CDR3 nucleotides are TGTGCCTGGAAGACGACCGGGAGCAGGGGAGGGCCCCAGCATCTT.

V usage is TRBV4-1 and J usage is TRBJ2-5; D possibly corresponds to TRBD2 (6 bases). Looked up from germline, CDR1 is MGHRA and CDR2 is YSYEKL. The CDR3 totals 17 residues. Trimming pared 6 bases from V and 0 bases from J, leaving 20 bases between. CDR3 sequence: CASSLQSGGGDQETQYF. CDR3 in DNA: TGCGCCAGCAGTCTACAGTCAGGTGGAGGGGACCAAGAGACCCAGTACTTC.

CDR3 sequence reads: CASSSEQQETQYF. The CDR3 region has the DNA TGTGCCAGCAGCTCTGAGCAACAAGAGACCCAGTACTTC. The chain links TRBV7-3 to TRBJ2-5; D gene ambiguous. V shed 4 bases and J shed 2 bases, with 8 bases lying between them. The CDR3 contains 13 residues. Looked up from germline, CDR1 is SGHTA and CDR2 is FQGTGA.

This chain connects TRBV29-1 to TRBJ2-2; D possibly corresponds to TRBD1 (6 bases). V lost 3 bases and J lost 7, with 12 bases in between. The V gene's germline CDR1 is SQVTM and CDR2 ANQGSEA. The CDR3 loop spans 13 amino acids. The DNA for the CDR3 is TGCAGCGTTGATAAGGGGGACGGCGGGGAGCTGTTTTTT. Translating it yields CSVDKGDGGELFF.

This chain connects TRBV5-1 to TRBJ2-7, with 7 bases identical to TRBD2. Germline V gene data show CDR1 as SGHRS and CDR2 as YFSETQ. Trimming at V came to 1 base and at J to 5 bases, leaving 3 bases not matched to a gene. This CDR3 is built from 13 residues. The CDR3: CASSLFGLDEQYF. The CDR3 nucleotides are TGCGCCAGCAGCTTGTTTGGACTAGACGAGCAGTACTTC.

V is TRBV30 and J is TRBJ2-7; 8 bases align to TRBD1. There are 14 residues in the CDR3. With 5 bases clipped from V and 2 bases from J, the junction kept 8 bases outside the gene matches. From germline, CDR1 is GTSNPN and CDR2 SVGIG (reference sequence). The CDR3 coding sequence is TGTGCCTGGGGAAGGGGGACAGGACCCTACGAGCAGTACTTC. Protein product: CAWGRGTGPYEQYF.

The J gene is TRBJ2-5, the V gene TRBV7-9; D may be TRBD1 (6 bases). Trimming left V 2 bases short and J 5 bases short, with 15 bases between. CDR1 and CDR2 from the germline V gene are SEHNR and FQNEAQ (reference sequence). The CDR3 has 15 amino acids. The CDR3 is CASSLTGQGTETQYF. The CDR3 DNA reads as TGTGCCAGCAGCTTAACAGGCCAGGGGACGGAGACCCAGTACTTC.

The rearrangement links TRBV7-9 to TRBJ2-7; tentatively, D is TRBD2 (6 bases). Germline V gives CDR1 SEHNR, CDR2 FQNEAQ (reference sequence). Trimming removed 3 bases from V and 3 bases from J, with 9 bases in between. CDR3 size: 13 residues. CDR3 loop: CASSLGLRYEQYF. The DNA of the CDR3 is TGTGCCAGCAGCTTGGGACTTCGCTACGAGCAGTACTTC.

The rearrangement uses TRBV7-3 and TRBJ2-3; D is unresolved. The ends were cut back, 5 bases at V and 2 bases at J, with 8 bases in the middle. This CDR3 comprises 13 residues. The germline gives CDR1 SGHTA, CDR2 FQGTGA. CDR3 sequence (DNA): TGTGCCAGCAGCCTAGAACCCACAGATACGCAGTATTTT. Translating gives CASSLEPTDTQYF.

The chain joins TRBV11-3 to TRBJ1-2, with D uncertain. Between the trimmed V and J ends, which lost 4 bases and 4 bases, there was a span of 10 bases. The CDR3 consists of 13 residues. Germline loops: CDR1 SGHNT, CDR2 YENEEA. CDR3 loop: CASSSYRGYGYTF. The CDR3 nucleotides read TGTGCCAGCAGCTCTTATCGGGGCTATGGCTACACCTTC.

CDR3 region: CASSPGQNEKLFF. CDR3 sequence (DNA): TGTGCCAGCAGTCCGGGACAGAATGAAAAACTGTTTTTT. The rearrangement uses TRBV27 and TRBJ1-4, with 7 positions matching TRBD1. CDR1 is MNHEY and CDR2 is SMNVEV in the germline V gene (reference sequence). V dropped 5 bases and J dropped 5; count of bases not matched to a gene: 2. The CDR3 totals 13 residues.

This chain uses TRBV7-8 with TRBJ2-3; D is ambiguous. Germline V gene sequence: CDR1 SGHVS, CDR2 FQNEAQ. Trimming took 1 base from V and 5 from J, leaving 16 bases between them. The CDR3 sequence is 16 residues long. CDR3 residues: CASSLGIQRFGDTQYF. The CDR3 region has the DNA TGTGCCAGCAGCTTAGGGATTCAGCGTTTTGGAGATACGCAGTATTTT. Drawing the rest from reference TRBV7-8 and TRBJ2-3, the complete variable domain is GAGVSQSPRYKVAKRGQDVALRCDPISGHVSLFWYQQALGQGPEFLTYFQNEAQLDKSGLPSDRFFAERPEGSVSTLKIQRTQQEDSAVYLCASSLGIQRFGDTQYFGPGTRLTVL.

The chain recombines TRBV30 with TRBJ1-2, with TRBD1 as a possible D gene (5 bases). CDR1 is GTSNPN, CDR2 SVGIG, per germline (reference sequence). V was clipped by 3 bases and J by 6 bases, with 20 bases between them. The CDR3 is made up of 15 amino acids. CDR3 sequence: CAWSPGFGGGDGYTF. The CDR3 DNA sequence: TGTGCCTGGAGCCCGGGATTCGGGGGAGGGGATGGCTACACCTTC.

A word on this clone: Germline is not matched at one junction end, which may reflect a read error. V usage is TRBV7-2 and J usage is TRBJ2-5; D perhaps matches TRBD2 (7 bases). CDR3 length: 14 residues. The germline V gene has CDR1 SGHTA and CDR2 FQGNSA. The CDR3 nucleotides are TGTGCCAGCAGCCTAGCTACGCCGGGGGGCATCCAGTACTTC. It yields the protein CASSLATPGGIQYF.

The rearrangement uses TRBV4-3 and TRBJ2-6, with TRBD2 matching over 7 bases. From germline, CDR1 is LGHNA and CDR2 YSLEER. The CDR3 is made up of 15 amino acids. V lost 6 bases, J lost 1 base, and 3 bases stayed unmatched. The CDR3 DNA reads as TGCGCCAGCAGTAACGGGGGGTCTGGGGCCAACGTCCTGACTTTC. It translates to CASSNGGSGANVLTF.

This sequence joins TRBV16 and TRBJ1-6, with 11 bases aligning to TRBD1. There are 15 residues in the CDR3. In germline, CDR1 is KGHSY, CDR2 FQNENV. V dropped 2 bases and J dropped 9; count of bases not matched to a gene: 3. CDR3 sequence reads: CASSQLGQGGSPLHF. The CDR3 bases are TGTGCCAGCAGCCAACTGGGACAGGGGGGTTCACCCCTCCACTTT.

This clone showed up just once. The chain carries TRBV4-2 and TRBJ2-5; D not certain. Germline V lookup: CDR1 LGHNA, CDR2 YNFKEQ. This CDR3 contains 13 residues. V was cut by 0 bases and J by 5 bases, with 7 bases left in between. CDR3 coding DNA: TGTGCCAGCAGCCAAGATAAATTGGAGACCCAGTACTTC. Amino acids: CASSQDKLETQYF.

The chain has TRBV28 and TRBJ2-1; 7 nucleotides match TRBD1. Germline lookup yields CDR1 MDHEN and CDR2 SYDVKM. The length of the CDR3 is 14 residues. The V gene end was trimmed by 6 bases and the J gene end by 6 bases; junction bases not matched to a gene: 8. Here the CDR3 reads CASRKDRSGNEQFF. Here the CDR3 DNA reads TGTGCCAGCAGGAAGGACAGGAGCGGCAATGAGCAGTTCTTC.